This T cell receptor beta chain stems from a study of cytomegalovirus exposure and HLA in healthy donors. Sequenced by immunoSEQ multiplex PCR; TCRdb stores in-frame clones only, minus some. The sample has approximately 260,000 clones; 86% are singletons. Regarding the study as a whole: Researchers counted roughly 160 TCR beta chains as cytomegalovirus-associated. According to a subsequent analysis, TCR clusters identified in the first cohort showed a tendency to co-occur across the approximately 120 validation repertoires.

Concerning this clone: What it binds is unknown.

The donors were in the roughly 130-subject validation cohort; that cohort was separate from the roughly 700-subject first cohort. The CDR3 runs to 16 residues. CDR1 is SGHTA and CDR2 is FQGNSA in the germline V gene. The ends were cut back, 7 bases at V and 0 bases at J, with 16 bases in the middle. Sequencing used PBMCs. This sequence originates from a woman aged 18-29 years in good health and CMV-seronegative. This chain links TRBV7-2 with TRBJ2-1; D call uncertain. This CDR3 reads CASIALRTSSYNEQFF. The CDR3 DNA is TGTGCCAGCATCGCCCTCAGAACCAGCTCCTACAATGAGCAGTTCTTC. The full variable domain, in which reference TRBV7-2 and TRBJ2-1 provide the parts outside the CDR3, is GAGVSQSPSNKVTEKGKDVELRCDPISGHTALYWYRQSLGQGLEFLIYFQGNSAPDKSGLPSDRFSAERTGGSVSTLTIQRTQQEDSAVYLCASIALRTSSYNEQFFGPGTRLTVL.